The present entry profiles one T cell receptor beta chain with its context. Its specificity is unknown. These data are taken from a study of T cells in Graves' hyperthyroidism and ophthalmopathy. The wider study: At initial diagnosis, before any treatment had begun, peripheral blood was obtained.

Germline V gene lookup returns CDR1 MNHNS and CDR2 SASEGT. V dropped 5 bases and J dropped 2; count of bases not matched to a gene: 8. The CDR3 totals 15 residues. Using RNA transcripts as the source, TCR beta CDR3 regions were amplified. Primed by the HTBI set, a first-round RT-PCR was run on the TCR CDR3. TCRdb ran MiXCR on the multiplex PCR reads and lists one entry per CDR3 protein. The data hold about 590,000 distinct CDR3 sequences, with around a sixth observed a single time. Pregnant or lactating patients were excluded, as were those with uncontrolled infection or other autoimmune disease. Study results and caveats: Before onset, by a median of around six months, the model predicted ophthalmopathy.

The gene calls are TRBV6-1 and TRBJ2-7; TRBD2 matches 8 bases. The receptor was derived from a woman in her 30s with Graves' hyperthyroidism. The sample was blood. The CDR3 sequence is CASSTLAGIAYEQYF. Here the CDR3 DNA reads TGTGCCAGCAGTACCTTAGCGGGAATCGCCTACGAGCAGTACTTC.